This TCR beta chain appears in the sequencing data of a study of OX40 agonist ivuxolimab in advanced cancers. General study findings and limits: By week 6 at 0.1 to 3.0 mg/kg, blood CD4+ and CD8+ T cells had expanded clonally. Normalized T-cell clonal expansion was also low in a subset of nonresponders.

A note on this clone: Its antigen is undetermined.

Patients were excluded for autoimmune disease history or systemic immunosuppression. Libraries were prepared by immunoSEQ multiplex PCR; TCRdb keeps only in-frame clonotypes and omits some of them. The sample has approximately 50,000 clones; 65% to 85% are singletons. The receptor was derived from an adult with an advanced solid tumor such as melanoma, head and neck, liver or kidney cancer. The sequencing here drew on CD4+ or CD8+ T cells sorted from blood, taken in a trial of the OX40 agonist ivuxolimab.

The CDR3 loop reads CASRAAGPYEQYF. For the CDR3, the DNA is TGTGCCAGCCGGGCTGCGGGTCCCTACGAGCAGTACTTC. This chain joins TRBV28 and TRBJ2-7, with a possible D match to TRBD2 (5 bases). The CDR3 has 13 residues. Trimming shortened V by 8 bases and J by 2 bases, and 13 bases separated the two germline ends. CDR1 is MDHEN and CDR2 is SYDVKM in the germline V gene.